This TCR beta chain was captured in a study of shared clonotypes between healthy human individuals. As for the study in general: A donor's plate count was three for CD4 naive and three for CD4 memory; CD8 naive had two and CD8 memory one.

Per germline, CDR1 SGHKS and CDR2 YYEKEE (reference sequence). The CDR3 covers 13 residues. Trimming took 1 base from V and 6 from J, leaving 8 bases between them. Findings and caveats of the study: Approximately 4.5% was the fraction of naive CD4 clonotypes found shared across several donors.

CD45RO-negative CD8 cells positively selected for CCR7 made up the naive population, which excluded terminally differentiated effector memory CD45RA+ cells. Details on this clone: The antigen is not known.

Clones were sequenced by immunoSEQ multiplex PCR, and TCRdb holds only the in-frame ones, with some missing. The sample includes over 800,000 clones, about 92% of them seen just once. Sequences were obtained from naive CD8+ T cells sorted from blood. The genes are TRBV5-5 and TRBJ2-1; no reliable D call. The clonotype originates from a man between 25 and 39 years old in good health. CDR3 nucleotides: TGTGCCAGCAGCTTGCGAGGTGTCAATGAGCAGTTCTTC. Translating it yields CASSLRGVNEQFF.